The entry below gives a single TCR beta chain sequence along with its context. V trimming: 7 bases; J trimming: 15 bases; junction bases outside the gene matches: 11. Germline V gives CDR1 DFQATT, CDR2 SNEGSKA (reference sequence). The CDR3 totals 11 residues. These data originate in a study of T cell changes during pregnancy in multiple sclerosis. Measured with immunoSEQ multiplex PCR; TCRdb has only the in-frame clones, and not every one. This table holds around 68,000 clones, roughly 91% found once. The chain employs TRBV20-1 and TRBJ2-1, with 8 positions matching TRBD2. Here the sequenced sample was peripheral blood, taken in the third trimester of pregnancy. This TCR derives from a female donor in good health, enrolled as a control in a pregnancy study. In nucleotides, the CDR3 is TGCAGTGGGAAAGCGGGGGTGGCCCGGTTCTTC. Residues: CSGKAGVARFF.